The T cell receptor (beta chain) under discussion was sequenced for a study of blood T cell repertoires in COVID-19. This CDR3 has 15 residues. Germline assignment: CDR1 ENHRY and CDR2 SYGVKD. Germline trimming cut 2 bases from V and 14 bases from J; bases unmatched to any gene: 9. Per the study methods: By means of reference gene primer amplification, nucleated cell counts were estimated. Assay: immunoSEQ multiplex PCR; the TCRdb copy retains only in-frame clones and omits some. That table is the source of V, J and clone size, and D and trimming were worked out from the DNA. This sample yields approximately 210,000 clones, of which over 65% are seen a single time; 3% to 4% belongs to the top ten. The study recruited people aged 18 to 89 years across roughly 23 US areas. Cohorts were assigned according to the clinical history that participants reported.

The genes are TRBV10-3 and TRBJ1-6, with 10 bases identical to TRBD1. The sequencing sample was made of PBMCs or T cells enriched from blood (not recorded which). The source of this sequence is a woman aged 60-70 years who had recovered from COVID-19. CDR3 amino acids: CAISEGQGGVVSLHF. CDR3 bases: TGTGCCATCAGTGAGGGACAGGGGGGTGTCGTATCCCTCCACTTT.